This T cell receptor beta chain was observed in a study of cytomegalovirus exposure and HLA in healthy donors. Across the whole study: The Caucasian-associated ancestry cluster held more than 80% of a few hundred genotyped donors.

The PCR ran on 60 Vbeta and 13 Jbeta primers. Profiling relied on immunoSEQ multiplex PCR, and the TCRdb table lists in-frame clones only, not all of them. The profile shows some 120,000 clones, about 10% of them singletons. The CDR3 length is 13 residues. Germline loops: CDR1 SNHLY, CDR2 FYNNEI. Unmatched junction bases numbered 5, after V lost 7 bases and J lost 2 bases. The clonotype comes from a woman between 18 and 29 years old in good health and CMV-seropositive. What was sequenced was PBMCs. The V gene is TRBV2, the J gene TRBJ2-7, with 7 bases matching TRBD2. The CDR3 reads CASIGGEAYEQYF. As DNA, the CDR3 is TGTGCCAGCATTGGGGGGGAAGCCTACGAGCAGTACTTC.